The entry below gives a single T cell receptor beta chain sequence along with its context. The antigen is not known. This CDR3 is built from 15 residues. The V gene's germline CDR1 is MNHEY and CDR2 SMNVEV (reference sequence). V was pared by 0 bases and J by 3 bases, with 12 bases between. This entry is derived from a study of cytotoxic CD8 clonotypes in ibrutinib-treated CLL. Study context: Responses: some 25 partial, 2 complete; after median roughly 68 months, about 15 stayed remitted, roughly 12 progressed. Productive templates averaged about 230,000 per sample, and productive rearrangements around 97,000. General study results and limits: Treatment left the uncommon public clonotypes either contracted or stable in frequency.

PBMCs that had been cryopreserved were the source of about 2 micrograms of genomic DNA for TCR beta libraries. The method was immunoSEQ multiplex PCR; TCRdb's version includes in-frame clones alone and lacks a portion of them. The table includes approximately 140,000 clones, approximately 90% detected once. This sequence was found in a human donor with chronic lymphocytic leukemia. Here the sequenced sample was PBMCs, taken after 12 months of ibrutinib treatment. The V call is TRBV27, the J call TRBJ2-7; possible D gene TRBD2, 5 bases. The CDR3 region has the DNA TGTGCCAGCAGTTTATCGAACAACGGGAACTACGAGCAGTACTTC. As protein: CASSLSNNGNYEQYF.